The 20 T cell receptor beta chains presented below share a single source sample, sequenced in a study of T-cell reconstitution after alpha-beta-depleted transplantation in children. Unique molecular identifiers were incorporated into the prepared TCRbeta library. TCRdb fed the PCR reads into MiXCR, producing one record per CDR3 protein. The sample lists about a million distinct CDR3 sequences; about 29% were seen once. The sequencing used PBMCs, mostly from graft donor cells, collected 360 days after TCRalphabeta/CD19-depleted stem cell transplant. The receptors here all came from a boy under three years old who had a stem cell transplant for SCID, so the T cells may come from the graft donor.

This clonotype was picked up a small number of times. This chain joins TRBV12-3 or TRBV12-4 and TRBJ2-7; D might be TRBD2 (5 bases). This CDR3 has 15 residues. Trimming shortened V by 3 bases and J by 4 bases, and 16 bases separated the two germline ends. CDR3 residues: CASSFRLGVRYEQYF. The CDR3 region has the DNA TGTGCCAGCAGTTTTCGGTTGGGAGTGCGGTACGAGCAGTACTTC.

This clonotype was seen more than once but under ten times. V usage is TRBV12-3 or TRBV12-4 and J usage is TRBJ2-3, with 7 bases fitting TRBD1. The CDR3 has 15 amino acids. V was pared by 5 bases and J by 6 bases, with 11 bases of the junction left unmatched. The CDR3 sequence: CASSRRQGSGDTQYF. DNA of the CDR3: TGTGCCAGCAGTCGGCGACAGGGATCGGGCGATACGCAGTATTTT.

This clonotype was counted only a few times. V and J are TRBV2 and TRBJ1-2; D is uncertain. The CDR3 sequence is 15 residues long. Deletions cut 3 bases from V and 4 bases from J, with 15 bases between. Per germline, CDR1 SNHLY and CDR2 FYNNEI. This CDR3 reads CASSDEGGIIYGYTF. CDR3 coding DNA: TGTGCCAGCAGTGATGAGGGAGGGATTATCTATGGCTACACCTTC.

The chain employs TRBV4-3 and TRBJ2-1; D is possibly TRBD1 or TRBD2 (5 bases each). CDR3 length: 17 residues. The germline gives CDR1 LGHNA, CDR2 YSLEER. V was trimmed by 0 bases and J by 0 bases, leaving 12 bases between them. The CDR3 sequence is CASSQDWSGSSYNEQFF. CDR3 bases: TGCGCCAGCAGCCAAGATTGGTCAGGGAGCTCCTACAATGAGCAGTTCTTC.

This clonotype has a handful of counts. The rearrangement joins TRBV5-1 to TRBJ2-3; D is unresolved. Germline V CDR1 and CDR2: SGHRS, YFSETQ. V was pared by 1 base and J by 0 bases, with 9 bases between. CDR3 size: 15 residues. CDR3 coding DNA: TGCGCCAGCAGCTTGTCCTTTACTAGCACAGATACGCAGTATTTT. As protein: CASSLSFTSTDTQYF.

This clonotype was seen a handful of times. This chain uses TRBV25-1 with TRBJ2-1; D is unresolved. The CDR3 contains 15 residues. Germline loops: CDR1 MGHDK, CDR2 SYGVNS. The V gene lost 5 bases and the J gene lost 5 bases, with 16 bases spanning the gap. CDR3 sequence reads: CASSSRLIPDNEQFF. The CDR3 DNA follows: TGTGCCAGCAGTTCTCGACTTATCCCTGACAATGAGCAGTTCTTC.

The chain employs TRBV9 and TRBJ2-3; D possibly corresponds to TRBD1 (7 bases). CDR3 size: 15 residues. The germline V gene encodes CDR1 SGDLS and CDR2 YYNGEE. The germline V and J ends were trimmed by 0 bases and 4 bases, with 12 bases remaining between them. CDR3 nucleotides: TGTGCCAGCAGCGTAGTAGGAGGGGGCGCAGATACGCAGTATTTT. Encoded protein: CASSVVGGGADTQYF.

The rearrangement uses TRBV12-3 or TRBV12-4 and TRBJ2-7, with D possibly TRBD2 on 5 matching bases. Deletions cut 6 bases from V and 1 base from J, with 16 bases between. The CDR3 sequence is 15 residues long. DNA for the CDR3: TGTGCCAGCAGCCCGGGATTCATTATTTCCTACGAGCAGTACTTC. Its translation: CASSPGFIISYEQYF.

This chain connects TRBV12-3 or TRBV12-4 to TRBJ2-4; D is tentatively TRBD1 or TRBD2 (5 bases each). V lost 7 bases and J lost 6, with 16 bases in between. The CDR3 is 14 residues long. CDR3 residues: CASTPGTIRNIQYF. CDR3 in DNA: TGTGCCAGCACCCCCGGGACCATAAGAAACATTCAGTACTTC.

This clonotype came up a few times. The chain's CDR3 is CASSTGGLRTQYF. For the CDR3, the DNA is TGTGCCAGTAGTACAGGGGGGCTTCGGACCCAGTACTTC. The chain combines TRBV7-8 with TRBJ2-5, with 8 bases lining up with TRBD1. The CDR3 is made up of 13 amino acids. V shed 9 bases and J 7 bases; nucleotides not matched to a gene: 10. Germline CDR1 reads SGHVS; CDR2 reads FQNEAQ.

The chain recombines TRBV7-8 with TRBJ2-1; 11 nucleotides agree with TRBD2. Losses at the gene ends were 11 bases for V and 5 bases for J; bases not matched to a gene: 11. Germline V lookup: CDR1 SGHVS, CDR2 FQNEAQ. The length of the CDR3 is 15 residues. The CDR3 coding sequence is TGTGCCGCCAAAGAGGCTAGCGGGGGGAACAATGAGCAGTTCTTC. Encoded protein: CAAKEASGGNNEQFF.

V usage is TRBV4-2 and J usage is TRBJ2-6; 9 nucleotides agree with TRBD2. The CDR3 totals 17 residues. Trimming took 4 bases from V and 0 from J; bases not matched to a gene: 4. The germline V gene has CDR1 LGHNA and CDR2 YNFKEQ. The CDR3 is CASSPSSGISGANVLTF. The CDR3 DNA reads TGTGCCAGCAGCCCCTCTAGCGGGATCTCTGGGGCCAACGTCCTGACTTTC.

The V call is TRBV20-1, the J call TRBJ1-5, with D possibly matching TRBD1 (6 bases). The V gene lost 7 bases and the J gene lost 4 bases, with 17 bases spanning the gap. Germline CDR1 DFQATT, CDR2 SNEGSKA (reference sequence). This CDR3 comprises 14 residues. CDR3 DNA sequence: TGCAGTGGGGGGCCCCAGGGCGGAAATCAGCCCCAGCATTTT. It is translated as CSGGPQGGNQPQHF.

The chain has TRBV29-1 and TRBJ2-1; the D gene is possibly TRBD2 (6 bases). The CDR3 runs 12 residues. V dropped 3 bases and J dropped 12 bases, with 15 bases sitting between them. Germline V gene sequence: CDR1 SQVTM, CDR2 ANQGSEA. The CDR3 reads CSVEGGAWGQFF. CDR3 nucleotides: TGCAGCGTTGAGGGGGGAGCATGGGGGCAGTTCTTC.

This chain connects TRBV28 to TRBJ2-4, with 7 bases lining up with TRBD2. V lost 4 bases to trimming and J lost 0 bases; unmatched junction nucleotides: 15. Per germline, CDR1 MDHEN and CDR2 SYDVKM. This CDR3 spans 19 amino acids. The CDR3 sequence is CASSSIVGGYPLAKNIQYF. CDR3 bases: TGTGCCAGCAGTTCCATTGTCGGGGGGTACCCACTAGCCAAAAACATTCAGTACTTC.

The rearrangement joins TRBV2 to TRBJ2-2; 7 bases fit TRBD2. The CDR3 spans 14 residues. CDR1 and CDR2 from the germline V gene are SNHLY and FYNNEI. Trimming at V came to 7 bases and at J to 4 bases, leaving 6 bases not matched to a gene. In DNA, the CDR3 is TGTGCCAGCATGACCGGGGGGATCACCGGGGAGCTGTTTTTT. Translating gives CASMTGGITGELFF. Using reference TRBV2 and TRBJ2-2 for the parts outside the CDR3, the full variable domain is EPEVTQTPSHQVTQMGQEVILRCVPISNHLYFYWYRQILGQKVEFLVSFYNNEISEKSEIFDDQFSVERPDGSNFTLKIRSTKLEDSAMYFCASMTGGITGELFFGEGSRLTVL.

The CDR3 coding sequence is TGTGCCAGCAGTCCGGACTGGGCAGATACGCAGTATTTT. The encoded protein is CASSPDWADTQYF. The rearrangement uses TRBV27 and TRBJ2-3; TRBD2 is a possible D gene (5 bases). Germline lookup yields CDR1 MNHEY and CDR2 SMNVEV (reference sequence). CDR3 size: 13 residues. V was shortened by 5 bases and J by 4 bases, with 10 bases between the two germline ends.

The chain has TRBV6-5 and TRBJ1-1, with D hard to call. This CDR3 region has 14 residues. The germline V gene has CDR1 MNHEY and CDR2 SVGAGI. Trimming took off 0 bases at V and 2 bases at J, with 7 bases between the two ends. The CDR3 spells CASSYSAPNTEAFF. CDR3 coding DNA: TGTGCCAGCAGTTACTCGGCACCAAACACTGAAGCTTTCTTT.

The chain combines TRBV20-1 with TRBJ2-7; the D is unclear. The CDR3 is 16 amino acids. Deletions cut 0 bases from V and 4 bases from J, with 19 bases between. Germline V gene sequence: CDR1 DFQATT, CDR2 SNEGSKA (reference sequence). CDR3 protein: CSARDSSAGQPYEQYF. In DNA form, the CDR3 reads TGCAGTGCTAGAGATTCATCGGCCGGGCAGCCGTACGAGCAGTACTTC.

This sequence joins TRBV20-1 and TRBJ2-3, with D perhaps TRBD2 (6 bases). Germline V gene sequence: CDR1 DFQATT, CDR2 SNEGSKA (reference sequence). This CDR3 has 18 amino acids. Trimming stripped 3 bases from V and 2 bases from J, with 24 bases between. DNA of the CDR3: TGCAGTGCTAGGAAACGCGCGGAGGGACCACCTTCCACAGATACGCAGTATTTT. It encodes CSARKRAEGPPSTDTQYF.